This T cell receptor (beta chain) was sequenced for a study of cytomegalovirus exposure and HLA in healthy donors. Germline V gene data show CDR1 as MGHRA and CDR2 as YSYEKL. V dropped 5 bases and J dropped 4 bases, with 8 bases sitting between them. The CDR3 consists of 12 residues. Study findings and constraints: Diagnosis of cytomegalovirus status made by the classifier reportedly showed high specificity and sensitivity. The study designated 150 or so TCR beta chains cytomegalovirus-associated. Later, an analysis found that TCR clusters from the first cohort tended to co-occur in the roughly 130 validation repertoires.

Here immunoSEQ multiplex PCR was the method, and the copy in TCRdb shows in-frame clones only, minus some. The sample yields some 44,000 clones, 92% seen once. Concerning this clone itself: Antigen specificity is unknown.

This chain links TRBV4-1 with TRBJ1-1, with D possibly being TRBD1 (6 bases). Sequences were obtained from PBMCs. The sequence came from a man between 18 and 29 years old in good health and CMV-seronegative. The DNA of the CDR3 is TGCGCCAGCAGCTCAGGGGCCACTGAAGCTTTCTTT. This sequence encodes CASSSGATEAFF.